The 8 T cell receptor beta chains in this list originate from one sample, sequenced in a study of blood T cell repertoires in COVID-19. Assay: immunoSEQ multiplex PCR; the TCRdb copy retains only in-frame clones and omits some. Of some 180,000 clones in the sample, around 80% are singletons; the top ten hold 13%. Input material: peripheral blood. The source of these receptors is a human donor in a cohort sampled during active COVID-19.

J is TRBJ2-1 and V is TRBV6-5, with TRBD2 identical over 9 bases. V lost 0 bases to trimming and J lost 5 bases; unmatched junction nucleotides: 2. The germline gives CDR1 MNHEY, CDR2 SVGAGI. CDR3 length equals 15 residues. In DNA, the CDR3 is TGTGCCAGCAGTTACTCGGGACTAGCCAACAATGAGCAGTTCTTC. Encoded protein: CASSYSGLANNEQFF.

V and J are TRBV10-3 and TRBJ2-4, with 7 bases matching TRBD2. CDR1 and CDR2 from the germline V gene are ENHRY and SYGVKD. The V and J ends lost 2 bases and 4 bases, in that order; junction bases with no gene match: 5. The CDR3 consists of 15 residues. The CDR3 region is CAISEGGGTKNIQYF. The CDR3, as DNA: TGTGCCATCAGTGAGGGGGGAGGGACTAAAAACATTCAGTACTTC.

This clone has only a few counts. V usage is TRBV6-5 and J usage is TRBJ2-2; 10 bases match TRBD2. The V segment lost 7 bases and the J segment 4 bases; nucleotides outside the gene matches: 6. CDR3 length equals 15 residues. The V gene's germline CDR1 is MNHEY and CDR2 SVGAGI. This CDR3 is CASTYEREGTGELFF. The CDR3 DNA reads TGTGCCAGCACCTACGAGCGGGAGGGCACCGGGGAGCTGTTTTTT.

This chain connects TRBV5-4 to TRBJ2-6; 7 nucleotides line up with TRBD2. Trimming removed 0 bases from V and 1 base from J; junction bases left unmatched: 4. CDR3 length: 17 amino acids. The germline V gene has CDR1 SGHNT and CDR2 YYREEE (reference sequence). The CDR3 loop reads CASSLGGEGSGANVLTF. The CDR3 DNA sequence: TGTGCCAGCAGCTTGGGCGGGGAGGGTTCTGGGGCCAACGTCCTGACTTTC.

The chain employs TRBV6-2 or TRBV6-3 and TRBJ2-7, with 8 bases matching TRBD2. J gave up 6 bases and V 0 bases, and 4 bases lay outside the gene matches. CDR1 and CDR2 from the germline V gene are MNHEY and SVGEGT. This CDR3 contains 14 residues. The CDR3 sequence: CASSYSGAGAEQYF. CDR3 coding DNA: TGTGCCAGCAGTTACTCGGGAGCGGGAGCCGAGCAGTACTTC.

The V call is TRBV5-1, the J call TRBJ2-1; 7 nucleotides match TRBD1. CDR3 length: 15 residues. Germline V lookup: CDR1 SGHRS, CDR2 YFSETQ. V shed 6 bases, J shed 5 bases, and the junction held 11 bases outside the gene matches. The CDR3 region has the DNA TGCGCCAGCACCCATAGCCCCACAGGGGACAATGAGCAGTTCTTC. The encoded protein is CASTHSPTGDNEQFF.

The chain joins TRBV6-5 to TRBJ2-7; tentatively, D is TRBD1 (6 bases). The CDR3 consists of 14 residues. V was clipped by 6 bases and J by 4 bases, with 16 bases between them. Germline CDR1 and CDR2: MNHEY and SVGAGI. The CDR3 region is CASSKIGTTYEQYF. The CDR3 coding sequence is TGTGCCAGCAGCAAGATCGGGACAACATACGAGCAGTACTTC.

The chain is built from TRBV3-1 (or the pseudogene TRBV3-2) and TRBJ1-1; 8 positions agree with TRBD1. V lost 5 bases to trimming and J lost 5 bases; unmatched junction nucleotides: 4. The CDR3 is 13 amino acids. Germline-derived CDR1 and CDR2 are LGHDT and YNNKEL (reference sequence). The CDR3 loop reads CASSKQGGTEAFF. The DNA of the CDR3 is TGTGCCAGCAGCAAACAGGGGGGGACTGAAGCTTTCTTT.